This is a list of T cell receptor beta chains from one sample in a study of blood T cell repertoires in COVID-19. Assay used: immunoSEQ multiplex PCR; TCRdb lists only in-frame clones, some missing. This table has 150,000 to 160,000 clones, approximately 86% appearing once. Sample: peripheral blood. These receptors were taken from a man between 60 and 75 years old with COVID-19, enrolled during active disease. Both conserved end residues are part of each CDR3. Each record gives: J gene, D gene, V gene, clone size, CDR3 DNA, CDR3 protein. D genes are given only for firm matches. For some rows the clone size is stated as once, few or many, or as a class when expanded; others skip it.

TRBJ2-3 | TRBD1 | TRBV2 | NA | TGTGCCAGCAGAACAGGGGGTATCGCAGATACGCAGTATTTT | CASRTGGIADTQYF
TRBJ2-7 | TRBD2 | TRBV6-5 | NA | TGTGCCAGCAGAACGACTAGCGGGCAACCTTACGAGCAGTACTTC | CASRTTSGQPYEQYF
TRBJ2-7 | NA | TRBV28 | NA | TGTGCCAGCAGTTCCTTCGAGCAGTACTTC | CASSSFEQYF
TRBJ2-7 | NA | TRBV10-3 | NA | TGTGCCATCAGTGAGTCCACTAGTCTCGAGCAGTACTTC | CAISESTSLEQYF
TRBJ1-3 | NA | TRBV3-1/TRBV3-2 | once | TGTGCCAGCAGCTCGATGAGGGCAGCTGGAAACACCATATATTTT | CASSSMRAAGNTIYF
TRBJ1-2 | NA | TRBV24-1 | NA | TGTGCCACCAGTGAGCGGGGGCAGGGGCAAAACGGCTACACCTTC | CATSERGQGQNGYTF
TRBJ2-2 | NA | TRBV3-1/TRBV3-2 | NA | TGTGCCAGCAGCCAACTTTTAGGCCAGGGTTTGAACACCGGGGAGCTGTTTTTT | CASSQLLGQGLNTGELFF
TRBJ2-7 | NA | TRBV7-2 | NA | TGTGCCAGCAGCCGCACCCGAGGTGGAAACGAGCAGTACTTC | CASSRTRGGNEQYF
TRBJ1-2 | NA | TRBV28 | NA | TGTGCCAGCAGTCCCCCGGACATAACGAGGGGCTACACCTTC | CASSPPDITRGYTF
TRBJ2-1 | TRBD2 | TRBV7-6 | NA | TGTGCCAGCACCGCGACTAGCGGGGCCCCAGGTGAGCAGTTCTTC | CASTATSGAPGEQFF
TRBJ2-7 | TRBD2 | TRBV6-2/TRBV6-3 | NA | TGTGCCAGCAGTTACCGGGGGGATCCCTACGAGCAGTACTTC | CASSYRGDPYEQYF
TRBJ2-1 | NA | TRBV4-2 | NA | TGTGCCAGCAGCCAAGGAGGCTATGAGCAGTTCTTC | CASSQGGYEQFF
TRBJ1-1 | NA | TRBV11-2 | once | TGTGCCAGCAGCTTAGTGGGGGGGACTGAAGCTTTCTTT | CASSLVGGTEAFF
TRBJ2-5 | TRBD2 | TRBV7-7 | NA | TGTGCTAGCAGCCCTGGACTAGCGGGCCTCCAAGAGACCCAGTACTTC | CASSPGLAGLQETQYF
TRBJ2-2 | TRBD1 | TRBV29-1 | NA | TGCAGCGTTGAAACAGGGGGGTCCACCGGGGAGCTGTTTTTT | CSVETGGSTGELFF
TRBJ1-2 | TRBD1 | TRBV5-1 | once | TGCGCCAGCAGCCCCGACAGGGATAAAGGAGACTATGGCTACACCTTC | CASSPDRDKGDYGYTF
TRBJ1-5 | TRBD1 | TRBV19 | NA | TGTGCCAGTAGAAGGACAGGGGTAAATCAGCCCCAGCATTTT | CASRRTGVNQPQHF
TRBJ2-7 | TRBD2 | TRBV6-7 | NA | TGTGCCAGTACTAGCGGGAGGTGGTACGAGCAGTACTTC | CASTSGRWYEQYF
TRBJ2-7 | NA | TRBV18 | NA | TGTGCCAGCTCACCAATCATCGGACAAATAAACGAGCAGTACTTC | CASSPIIGQINEQYF
TRBJ2-2 | NA | TRBV6-5 | NA | TGTGCCAGCAGTTACGGGCCAGGTAACACCGGGGAGCTGTTTTTT | CASSYGPGNTGELFF
TRBJ2-7 | TRBD1 | TRBV28 | NA | TGTGCCAGCAGGGTTGACAGGGGGCCCGCCTACGAGCAGTACTTC | CASRVDRGPAYEQYF
TRBJ1-2 | TRBD1 | TRBV5-4 | once | TGTGCCAGCAGCTGGGGGTCAGAGGGGGCGCACAATGGCTACACCTTC | CASSWGSEGAHNGYTF
TRBJ2-1 | TRBD2 | TRBV15 | NA | TGTGCCACCAGCAGAGGTGTTGGCGGGGGGGCCGGCAATGAGCAGTTCTTC | CATSRGVGGGAGNEQFF
TRBJ1-2 | NA | TRBV18 | NA | TGTGCCAGCTCACCAGGGGTAGGGAGTAACTATGGCTACACCTTC | CASSPGVGSNYGYTF
TRBJ1-6 | TRBD1 | TRBV19 | NA | TGTGCCAGTAGTCTCCGGGACAGGGATAATTCACCCCTCCACTTT | CASSLRDRDNSPLHF
TRBJ1-6 | NA | TRBV7-2 | NA | TGTGCCAACAGCACCCCGGGGGGGAGCGGTGATTCACCCCTCCACTTT | CANSTPGGSGDSPLHF
TRBJ1-1 | NA | TRBV6-6 | NA | TGTGCCAGCAGGGGCCTGAACACTGAAGCTTTCTTT | CASRGLNTEAFF
TRBJ1-4 | TRBD1 | TRBV5-4 | NA | TGTGCCAGCAGCTTGGCCGGGACAGTCCCAGAGGGACTGTTTTTT | CASSLAGTVPEGLFF
TRBJ2-1 | NA | TRBV6-5 | NA | TGTGCCAGCAGTTACTCCCAGCGGGCCTACAATGAGCAGTTCTTC | CASSYSQRAYNEQFF
TRBJ1-3 | TRBD1 | TRBV5-8 | NA | TGTGCCAGCAGCTTCGGACAGGGGGCCAAGTGGGACTCTGGAAACACCATATATTTT | CASSFGQGAKWDSGNTIYF
TRBJ2-5 | NA | TRBV11-3 | NA | TGTGCCAGCAGCTTAGCGGAGCAAGAGACCCAGTACTTC | CASSLAEQETQYF
TRBJ2-3 | TRBD1 | TRBV3-1/TRBV3-2 | NA | TGTGCCAGCAGCCAAGATGGGCTAGGGGGCGCAGATACGCAGTATTTT | CASSQDGLGGADTQYF
TRBJ1-2 | TRBD1 | TRBV19 | NA | TGTGCCAGTAGTCAAATAGGACCGGGACAGGGGATATACGGCTACACCTTC | CASSQIGPGQGIYGYTF
TRBJ1-5 | TRBD1 | TRBV7-2 | NA | TGTGCCAGCAGCCCTGGACAGGGTAGGTCCTATCAGCCCCAGCATTTT | CASSPGQGRSYQPQHF
TRBJ1-1 | NA | TRBV11-2 | NA | TGTGCCAGCAGCTCGTCCGGGTGGAGTACTGAAGCTTTCTTT | CASSSSGWSTEAFF
TRBJ2-1 | NA | TRBV7-6 | NA | TGTGCCAGCAGCTTAGGGGGAGGGGGAGTGCACAATGAGCAGTTCTTC | CASSLGGGGVHNEQFF
TRBJ2-1 | NA | TRBV11-1 | NA | TGTGCCAGCAGCTTAATTTCAGCGACCCACAATGAGCAGTTCTTC | CASSLISATHNEQFF
TRBJ2-3 | NA | TRBV4-3 | few | TGCGCCAGCAGCCAAGAGCGGGATACTAGCACAGATACGCAGTATTTT | CASSQERDTSTDTQYF
TRBJ1-2 | NA | TRBV11-2 | NA | TGTGCCAGCAGCTCTGGTCTAAACTATGGCTACACCTTC | CASSSGLNYGYTF
TRBJ1-4 | NA | TRBV6-6 | NA | TGTGCCAGCAGTCAGAACAGGGTGTCGGATGAAAAACTGTTTTTT | CASSQNRVSDEKLFF
TRBJ1-2 | NA | TRBV19 | NA | TGTGCCAGTAGTATAGATCTTGGGGGCATCGGACGTGGCTACACCTTC | CASSIDLGGIGRGYTF
TRBJ2-1 | TRBD1 | TRBV6-5 | NA | TGTGCCAGCAGTTACTCTTGGGACAGCTCCTACAATGAGCAGTTCTTC | CASSYSWDSSYNEQFF
TRBJ2-2 | TRBD2 | TRBV6-5 | NA | TGTGCCAGCAGTTACGCTAGCGGAGGCACCGGGGAGCTGTTTTTT | CASSYASGGTGELFF
TRBJ1-2 | NA | TRBV5-4 | NA | TGTGCCAGCAGCTTTTCCGAGGCCCTTAACTATGGCTACACCTTC | CASSFSEALNYGYTF
TRBJ1-5 | NA | TRBV15 | NA | TGTGCCACCAGCGGCGGGACGGGTAGCAATCAGCCCCAGCATTTT | CATSGGTGSNQPQHF
TRBJ2-5 | NA | TRBV7-2 | NA | TGTGCCAGCAGCTTAGACAGAGAGACCCAGTACTTC | CASSLDRETQYF
TRBJ1-4 | TRBD1 | TRBV2 | once | TGTGCCAGCATCCCGGGACAGGGAACTAATGAAAAACTGTTTTTT | CASIPGQGTNEKLFF
TRBJ1-2 | TRBD1 | TRBV5-1 | few | TGCGCCAGCAGCCAGGGACAGGGCGAAGGCTACACCTTC | CASSQGQGEGYTF